This is a list of T cell receptor beta chains from one sample in a study of spatial heterogeneity in lung cancer. TCRdb independently ran MiXCR on the 5' RACE reads; one entry per CDR3 protein. This table holds 50,000 to 65,000 distinct CDR3 sequences, 8.4% found once. The starting material was PBMCs, obtained at surgery. The receptors come from a female donor with early-stage non-small cell lung cancer. Both conserved end residues are part of each CDR3. D genes are given only for firm matches. The size field is filled for only some rows; it gives once, few, many or a size class.

V	D	size	J	DNA	CDR3
TRBV20-1	TRBD2	many	TRBJ2-1	TGCAGTGCTAACGCGGGAGTAGGCAATGAGCAGTTCTTC	CSANAGVGNEQFF
TRBV6-2/TRBV6-3	-	few	TRBJ2-1	TGTGCCAGCAGACTTCCCCAGGGCCCCAGGAGTGAGCAGTTCTTC	CASRLPQGPRSEQFF
TRBV3-1	-	-	TRBJ1-6	TGTGCCAGCAGCCAAGACGGGTGGGGGAGCAACTATTCACTCCTCCACTTT	CASSQDGWGSNYSLLHF
TRBV5-5	-	many	TRBJ2-6	TGTGCCAGCCACGAGGTGGGGGGGGCCAACGTCCTGACTTTC	CASHEVGGANVLTF
TRBV20-1	-	many	TRBJ1-3	TGCAGTGTGGGACACCACTCTGGAAACACCATATATTTT	CSVGHHSGNTIYF
TRBV6-5	-	many	TRBJ1-1	TGTGCCAGCACTCTTCAACTGAACACTGAAGCTTTCTTT	CASTLQLNTEAFF
TRBV6-5	TRBD2	many	TRBJ2-7	TGTGCCAGCAGTTCCCCTAGCGGGTTGAGCTCCTACGAGCAGTACTTC	CASSSPSGLSSYEQYF
TRBV6-6	-	-	TRBJ1-5	TGTGCCAGCAGTTACGGGGAGTTCGGTAGCAATCAGCCCCAGCATTTT	CASSYGEFGSNQPQHF
TRBV6-1	TRBD1	few	TRBJ1-6	TGTGCCAGCAACACAGGGGGCCGGTTTAATTCACCCCTCCACTTT	CASNTGGRFNSPLHF
TRBV20-1	-	-	TRBJ1-2	TGCAGTGCTAGTAGAACCGGGACAACTAACTATGGCTACACCTTC	CSASRTGTTNYGYTF
TRBV6-5	TRBD1	-	TRBJ2-5	TGTGCCAGCACCCGAGGGACAGGGGAGAGGCAAGAGACCCAGTACTTC	CASTRGTGERQETQYF
TRBV25-1	TRBD1	-	TRBJ2-7	TGTGCCAGCTCTGACAGGGGTAGAGCAGGCTACGAGCAGTACTTC	CASSDRGRAGYEQYF
TRBV6-2/TRBV6-3	TRBD2	few	TRBJ2-3	TGTGCCAGCAGTTACACGACGGGAACCGACTTAGCGGGAGTCTTAGATACGCAGTATTTT	CASSYTTGTDLAGVLDTQYF
TRBV20-1	TRBD1	-	TRBJ1-6	TGCAGTGCCAATCAGGGGGGGGTTATCTCCTATAATTCACCCCTCCACTTT	CSANQGGVISYNSPLHF
TRBV5-1	TRBD1	many	TRBJ2-7	TGCGCCAGCAGACCGGGACAGGGTTTATACGAGCAGTACTTC	CASRPGQGLYEQYF
TRBV14	-	-	TRBJ2-7	TGTGCCAGCAGCCAAGGGCGGGTCAGGTCAACCTACGAGCAGTACTTC	CASSQGRVRSTYEQYF
TRBV9	-	-	TRBJ1-5	TGTGCCAGCAGCGTATCTTCGGGGGTGGATCAGCCCCAGCATTTT	CASSVSSGVDQPQHF
TRBV29-1	-	many	TRBJ1-4	TGCAGCGTTGAAGTAGGCGAAAAACTGTTTTTT	CSVEVGEKLFF
TRBV13	-	few	TRBJ2-1	TGTGCCAGCAGCTTAGGGGGACAAGTAAATGAGCAGTTCTTC	CASSLGGQVNEQFF
TRBV29-1	-	many	TRBJ2-5	TGCAGCGAGTCCACGGAGACCCAGTACTTC	CSESTETQYF